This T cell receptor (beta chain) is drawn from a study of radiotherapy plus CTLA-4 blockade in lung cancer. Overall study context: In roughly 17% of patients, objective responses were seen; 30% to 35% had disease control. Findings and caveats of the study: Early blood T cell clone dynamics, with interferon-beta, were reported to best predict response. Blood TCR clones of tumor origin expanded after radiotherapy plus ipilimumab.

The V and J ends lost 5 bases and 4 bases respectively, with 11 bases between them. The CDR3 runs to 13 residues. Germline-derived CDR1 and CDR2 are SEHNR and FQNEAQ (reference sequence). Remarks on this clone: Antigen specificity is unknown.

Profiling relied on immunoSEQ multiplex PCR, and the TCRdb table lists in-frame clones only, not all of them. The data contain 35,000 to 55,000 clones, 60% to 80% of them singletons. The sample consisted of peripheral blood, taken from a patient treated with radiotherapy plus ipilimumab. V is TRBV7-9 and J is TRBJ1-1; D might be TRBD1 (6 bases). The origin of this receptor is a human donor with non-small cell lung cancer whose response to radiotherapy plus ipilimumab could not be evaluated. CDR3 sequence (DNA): TGTGCCAGCAGCCTAGGAGGGGGCACTGAAGCTTTCTTT. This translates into CASSLGGGTEAFF.